This TCR beta chain was sequenced for a study of blood T cell repertoires in COVID-19. In the study overall: Nucleic acid was either cDNA or gDNA, and it came from T cells, B-cell-depleted T cells, or PBMCs.

In the source study's methods: Nucleated cell number was recorded as an estimate derived from reference gene primer amplification. The repertoire was sequenced with immunoSEQ multiplex PCR; TCRdb's copy has only in-frame clones and lacks some. V, J and clone size reflect that table, while D and trimming were determined from the DNA. The table includes 200,000 to 250,000 clones, around four fifths detected once. The CDR3 covers 16 residues. V was cut by 2 bases and J by 3 bases, with 14 bases left in between. Germline CDR1 reads SEHNR; CDR2 reads FQNEAQ (reference sequence). Material for sequencing was peripheral blood. This sequence joins TRBV7-9 and TRBJ1-3; D unclear. The origin of this receptor is a man over 45 with acute or convalescent COVID-19. CDR3 amino acids: CASSLSTGNFGNTIYF. CDR3 bases: TGTGCCAGCAGCTTATCAACGGGTAACTTTGGAAACACCATATATTTT.